The T cell receptor beta chain described here comes from a study of cytomegalovirus exposure and HLA in healthy donors. Broader study findings: In a later analysis, a missense DCLRE1C variant was linked to TCR beta V- and J-gene trimming. An analysis done earlier found most TCR beta V segments productive about 87% or about 30% of the time.

13 Jbeta primers and 60 Vbeta primers were used for the PCR. TCRdb's table, derived via immunoSEQ multiplex PCR, lists solely in-frame clones and lacks some. Found here are under 150,000 clones, 67% of them singletons; the top ten hold about 8.3%. This CDR3 comprises 13 residues. The V end lost 8 bases, the J end lost 3 bases, and 13 bases lay between the germline ends. The germline CDR1 and CDR2 sequences are LNHDA and SQIVND (reference sequence). About this clone itself: Its antigen is not identified.

The sequencing input was PBMCs. The sequence was collected from a man between 18 and 29 years old in good health and CMV-seropositive. The V gene is TRBV19, the J gene TRBJ1-2; TRBD1 might be the D (5 bases). The CDR3 reads CASAGRAHYGYTF. The CDR3 DNA reads as TGTGCCAGTGCCGGCAGGGCCCACTATGGCTACACCTTC. The full variable domain, completed using reference TRBV19 and TRBJ1-2, is DGGITQSPKYLFRKEGQNVTLSCEQNLNHDAMYWYRQDPGQGLRLIYYSQIVNDFQKGDIAEGYSVSREKKESFPLTVTSAQKNPTAFYLCASAGRAHYGYTFGSGTRLTVV.